The sequence of this T cell receptor (beta chain) was determined in a study of shared clonotypes between healthy human individuals. Study as a whole: Each donor's CD8 memory used one plate, CD8 naive two, each CD4 subset three.

With respect to this clone: Its antigen is still unknown.

The study's findings and limits: Donors were few, which limited the genetic and exposure-history diversity represented. A reduction in generation probabilities was seen for non-shared clonotypes relative to those shared by all four donors.

Only in-frame clones appear in the TCRdb table, and some are missing; sequencing was by immunoSEQ multiplex PCR. The sample yields some 2.1 million clones, approximately 94% seen once. Only CD45RO-negative cells positively selected for CCR7 counted as naive CD8 cells, so terminally differentiated effector memory CD45RA+ cells were excluded. V lost 1 base to trimming and J lost 5 bases; unmatched junction nucleotides: 5. Germline V lookup: CDR1 SEHNR, CDR2 FQNEAQ (reference sequence). There are 16 residues in the CDR3. The TCR originated in a man aged 18 to 35 in good health. The chain is built from TRBV7-9 and TRBJ1-5; 10 bases align to TRBD1. The sequencing input was naive CD8+ T cells sorted from blood. The CDR3 DNA sequence: TGTGCCAGCAGCTTAGAAGGGACAGGGGCCCATCAGCCCCAGCATTTT. This codes for CASSLEGTGAHQPQHF. Full variable domain (rest looked up from reference TRBV7-9 and TRBJ1-5): DTGVSQNPRHKITKRGQNVTFRCDPISEHNRLYWYRQTLGQGPEFLTYFQNEAQLEKSRLLSDRFSAERPKGSFSTLEIQRTEQGDSAMYLCASSLEGTGAHQPQHFGDGTRLSIL.